The 12 T cell receptor beta chains below were found in one sample sequenced in a study of cytomegalovirus exposure and HLA in healthy donors. The PCR ran on 60 Vbeta and 13 Jbeta primers. Here immunoSEQ multiplex PCR was the method, and the copy in TCRdb shows in-frame clones only, minus some. The sample holds roughly 100,000 clones, about 83% seen once. Sequences were obtained from PBMCs. Receptors originate from a man younger than 35 in good health and CMV-seronegative.

The chain combines TRBV29-1 with TRBJ1-1; possibly TRBD1 for D (5 bases). The CDR3 has 13 residues. The V end was cut by 3 bases, the J end by 5 bases, with 13 bases between. Per germline, CDR1 SQVTM and CDR2 ANQGSEA. The CDR3 region is CSVDRGTGTEAFF. In DNA form, the CDR3 reads TGCAGCGTTGATCGCGGGACGGGGACTGAAGCTTTCTTT.

The J gene is TRBJ2-1, the V gene TRBV5-4; 14 positions agree with TRBD2. The germline gives CDR1 SGHNT, CDR2 YYREEE (reference sequence). The CDR3 spans 17 residues. Germline trimming cut 4 bases from V and 8 bases from J; bases unmatched to any gene: 11. CDR3 loop: CASSVRTGTSGSYEQFF. DNA for the CDR3: TGTGCCAGCAGCGTGAGAACCGGGACTAGCGGGAGCTATGAGCAGTTCTTC.

This chain links TRBV6-1 with TRBJ2-3, with D possibly being TRBD1 (6 bases). Germline V CDR1 and CDR2: MNHNS, SASEGT. The CDR3 runs 14 residues. With 8 bases removed from V and 1 base from J, the gap between germline ends came to 13 bases. The CDR3 loop is CASGTPLRTDTQYF. CDR3 nucleotides: TGTGCCAGCGGGACACCACTCCGCACAGATACGCAGTATTTT.

The chain combines TRBV9 with TRBJ2-3, with TRBD2 identical over 9 bases. The V segment lost 4 bases and the J segment 1 base; nucleotides outside the gene matches: 4. This CDR3 region has 15 residues. Germline lookup yields CDR1 SGDLS and CDR2 YYNGEE. DNA of the CDR3: TGTGCCAGCAGCCAGGGACTAGCCGGCACAGATACGCAGTATTTT. Protein sequence: CASSQGLAGTDTQYF.

This chain uses TRBV18 with TRBJ2-3; 11 bases are shared with TRBD1. Germline V CDR1 and CDR2: KGHSH, LQKENI. CDR3 length: 16 amino acids. V lost 2 bases to trimming and J lost 3 bases; unmatched junction nucleotides: 4. CDR3 coding DNA: TGTGCCAGCTCACCAAGAGGACAGGGGGCGACAGATACGCAGTATTTT. Encoded protein: CASSPRGQGATDTQYF. Supplemented by reference TRBV18 and TRBJ2-3, the full variable domain reads NAGVMQNPRHLVRRRGQEARLRCSPMKGHSHVYWYRQLPEEGLKFMVYLQKENIIDESGMPKERFSAEFPKEGPSILRIQQVVRGDSAAYFCASSPRGQGATDTQYFGPGTRLTVL.

The chain joins TRBV7-9 to TRBJ2-7; 14 bases fit TRBD2. The CDR3 is 15 amino acids. Trimming took 4 bases from V and 2 from J; bases not matched to a gene: 1. Germline V lookup: CDR1 SEHNR, CDR2 FQNEAQ (reference sequence). The CDR3, as DNA: TGTGCCAGCAGCTCGGGACTAGCGGGAGCCTACGAGCAGTACTTC. Amino acid sequence: CASSSGLAGAYEQYF.

Here the CDR3 DNA reads TGTGCCAGCAGCCAAGCCGAGGACTATGGCTACACCTTC. As protein: CASSQAEDYGYTF. J is TRBJ1-2 and V is TRBV4-2; D gene unclear. The CDR3 has 13 residues. The V gene lost 1 base and the J gene lost 3 bases, with 6 bases spanning the gap. CDR1 and CDR2 (germline): LGHNA, YNFKEQ.

The genes are TRBV27 and TRBJ2-2; 8 positions agree with TRBD1. Germline-derived CDR1 and CDR2 are MNHEY and SMNVEV (reference sequence). V shed 7 bases, J shed 2 bases, and the junction held 12 bases outside the gene matches. The CDR3 is 17 amino acids. The CDR3 DNA reads TGTGCCAGCACCGTGACAGGGGTCCCCTTAAACACCGGGGAGCTGTTTTTT. It is translated as CASTVTGVPLNTGELFF.

The chain is built from TRBV18 and TRBJ2-1; no firm D call. The germline V and J ends were trimmed by 6 bases and 6 bases, with 9 bases remaining between them. The length of the CDR3 is 12 residues. From germline, CDR1 is KGHSH and CDR2 LQKENI. The chain's CDR3 is CASSPVGNEQFF. In DNA form, the CDR3 reads TGTGCCAGCTCGCCGGTCGGCAATGAGCAGTTCTTC.

The rearrangement uses TRBV2 and TRBJ1-4; D is undetermined. CDR3 length: 11 residues. V shed 5 bases and J shed 4 bases, with 2 bases lying between them. Germline V gene lookup returns CDR1 SNHLY and CDR2 FYNNEI. The DNA for the CDR3 is TGTGCCAGCAGTTATAATGAAAAACTGTTTTTT. Translating it yields CASSYNEKLFF.

The genes are TRBV13 and TRBJ2-5; TRBD1 matches at 11 bases. Germline values: CDR1 PRHDT, CDR2 FYEKMQ (reference sequence). The length of the CDR3 is 16 residues. Losses at the gene ends were 0 bases for V and 5 bases for J; bases not matched to a gene: 5. In DNA form, the CDR3 reads TGTGCCAGCAGCTTAGGAGGGACAGGGGGACGTGAGACCCAGTACTTC. This codes for CASSLGGTGGRETQYF. Full variable domain (missing parts from reference TRBV13 and TRBJ2-5): AAGVIQSPRHLIKEKRETATLKCYPIPRHDTVYWYQQGPGQDPQFLISFYEKMQSDKGSIPDRFSAQQFSDYHSELNMSSLELGDSALYFCASSLGGTGGRETQYFGPGTRLLVL.

To note about this clone: The junction does not match germline at one end; this may be a read error. The V and J genes are TRBV7-2 and TRBJ2-7, with D possibly being TRBD2 (5 bases). This CDR3 has 14 residues. From germline, CDR1 is SGHTA and CDR2 FQGNSA. DNA for the CDR3: TGTGCCAGTGTCCCTAGCTTCTTCTCCTCCGAGCAGTACTTC. Translating it yields CASVPSFFSSEQYF.